Listed below are T cell receptor beta chains from one sample, sequenced in a study of cytotoxic CD8 clonotypes in ibrutinib-treated CLL. Using immunoSEQ multiplex PCR, the repertoire was profiled, and TCRdb retains in-frame clones only, with some absent. The data hold roughly 330,000 clones, with 67% observed a single time. The sequenced sample was PBMCs, obtained after 36 months of ibrutinib treatment. The receptors come from a human donor with chronic lymphocytic leukemia. The CDR3 runs from the conserved cysteine through the conserved F or W. Fields, in order: V gene, CDR3 length, J gene, CDR3 protein.

TRBV15,14,TRBJ1-2,CATSRGTGMYGYTF
TRBV6-5,15,TRBJ1-1,CASRSRQGRTTEAFF
TRBV9,13,TRBJ2-2,CASSALWNRELFF
TRBV18,16,TRBJ2-1,CASSPSFLVGSNEQFF
TRBV4-1,19,TRBJ2-5,CASSQVGRGQSLIQETQYF
TRBV6-5,15,TRBJ1-5,CASRYEDRLNQPQHF
TRBV19,13,TRBJ1-1,CASSILDGEEAFF
TRBV20-1,11,TRBJ1-3,CSASQGNTIYF
TRBV11-3,13,TRBJ1-6,CASSLGSNSPLHF
TRBV6-1,14,TRBJ2-3,CASSEVPGTDTQYF